The 23 T cell receptor beta chains presented below share a single source sample, sequenced in a study of cytomegalovirus exposure and HLA in healthy donors. Vbeta (60) and Jbeta (13) primers were used in the PCR. The protocol was immunoSEQ multiplex PCR, while the TCRdb copy is restricted to in-frame clones and leaves out a portion. The sample has around 170,000 clones; roughly 79% are singletons. What was sequenced was PBMCs. These receptors all come from a man aged 35-49 years in good health and CMV-seronegative.

The V gene is TRBV19, the J gene TRBJ2-2; 7 positions agree with TRBD1. This CDR3 region has 16 residues. Germline values: CDR1 LNHDA, CDR2 SQIVND (reference sequence). V lost 3 bases to trimming and J lost 0 bases; unmatched junction nucleotides: 4. The CDR3 nucleotides are TGTGCCAGTAGTATCCACAGGGGTCCGAACACCGGGGAGCTGTTTTTT. This gives the protein CASSIHRGPNTGELFF.

V gene TRBV30 combines with J gene TRBJ2-1; weak D call: TRBD1 (6 bases). CDR1 and CDR2 from the germline V gene are GTSNPN and SVGIG (reference sequence). The CDR3 runs 13 residues. V dropped 6 bases and J dropped 0 bases, with 9 bases sitting between them. The CDR3 loop is CACDRSSYNEQFF. Here the CDR3 DNA reads TGTGCCTGTGACAGGAGCTCCTACAATGAGCAGTTCTTC.

V and J are TRBV7-2 and TRBJ2-7; D may be TRBD2 (5 bases). CDR1 SGHTA and CDR2 FQGNSA come from the germline V gene. This CDR3 is 14 amino acids long. The V end was cut by 3 bases, the J end by 2 bases, with 11 bases between. In nucleotides, the CDR3 is TGTGCCAGCAGCTTGGGGAGCGGTACCTACGAGCAGTACGTC. Encoded protein: CASSLGSGTYEQYV.

The chain recombines TRBV2 with TRBJ2-2; 11 bases are shared with TRBD2. J lost 2 bases, V lost 5 bases, and 10 bases had no gene match. The CDR3 loop spans 18 amino acids. The V gene's germline CDR1 is SNHLY and CDR2 FYNNEI. The CDR3, as DNA: TGTGCCAGCAGTACCCGGGGTAGCGGGAGGGTTAACACCGGGGAGCTGTTTTTT. It translates to CASSTRGSGRVNTGELFF.

In nucleotides, the CDR3 is TGTGCCAGCAGCCAAGGGATGTCCCTAGTAGGCTACACCTTC. Protein sequence: CASSQGMSLVGYTF. The chain is built from TRBV4-2 and TRBJ1-2; D gene unclear. Deletions cut 1 base from V and 8 bases from J, with 14 bases between. Germline CDR1 LGHNA, CDR2 YNFKEQ. CDR3 length: 14 residues.

The CDR3 DNA is TGTGCCAGCAGCCAAGAACGCAGGGCCTACAATGAGCAGTTCTTC. This translates into CASSQERRAYNEQFF. V gene TRBV14 combines with J gene TRBJ2-1; D is perhaps TRBD1 (5 bases). The CDR3 has 15 amino acids. The V end was cut by 0 bases, the J end by 2 bases, with 8 bases between. Germline loops: CDR1 SGHDN, CDR2 FVKESK.

This clone was detected only once. The V gene is TRBV5-8, the J gene TRBJ1-5; TRBD1 matches 9 bases. This CDR3 is built from 15 residues. After removal of 4 bases from V and 3 bases from J, the junction contained 5 bases not matched to a gene. Germline CDR1 reads SGHTS; CDR2 reads YDEGEE. The CDR3 DNA follows: TGTGCCAGCAGCGTGGGACAGGGTTTCAATCAGCCCCAGCATTTT. This sequence encodes CASSVGQGFNQPQHF.

The chain couples TRBV5-1 to TRBJ2-1; TRBD1 aligns across 10 bases. V shed 0 bases and J 2 bases; nucleotides not matched to a gene: 5. The V gene's germline CDR1 is SGHRS and CDR2 YFSETQ. The CDR3 extends over 17 amino acids. This chain's CDR3 is CASSLEKGTGAYNEQFF. CDR3 bases: TGCGCCAGCAGCTTGGAAAAGGGGACAGGGGCCTACAATGAGCAGTTCTTC.

This clone was counted only a few times. The chain recombines TRBV7-3 with TRBJ2-3; TRBD1 matches 9 bases. Germline loops: CDR1 SGHTA, CDR2 FQGTGA. Losses at the gene ends were 4 bases for V and 4 bases for J; bases not matched to a gene: 6. The CDR3 is 15 amino acids. CDR3 in amino acids: CASSSGTGSSDTQYF. In DNA, the CDR3 is TGTGCCAGCAGCTCTGGGACAGGGTCATCAGATACGCAGTATTTT.

The chain employs TRBV11-3 and TRBJ2-5; TRBD2 might be the D (6 bases). Germline V gene sequence: CDR1 SGHNT, CDR2 YENEEA. The CDR3 covers 14 residues. V dropped 4 bases and J dropped 4 bases, with 13 bases sitting between them. The DNA for the CDR3 is TGTGCCAGCAGCTACACCGGGAGCCGAGAGACCCAGTACTTC. This sequence encodes CASSYTGSRETQYF.

The rearrangement links TRBV20-1 to TRBJ1-4; D gene ambiguous. The CDR3 totals 11 residues. V was trimmed by 8 bases and J by 8 bases, leaving 12 bases between them. Germline lookup yields CDR1 DFQATT and CDR2 SNEGSKA (reference sequence). CDR3 region: CSTSQAEKLFF. DNA of the CDR3: TGCAGTACATCCCAGGCGGAAAAACTGTTTTTT.

The rearrangement uses TRBV5-3 and TRBJ2-1; possible D gene TRBD2, 6 bases. TRBV5-3 is an ORF, with its function uncertain. The ends were cut back, 4 bases at V and 4 bases at J, with 24 bases in the middle. There are 18 residues in the CDR3. For the CDR3, the DNA is TGTGCCAGAAGCGGAGGGGTCCACGGGGAGGTGAATTACAATGAGCAGTTCTTC. This codes for CARSGGVHGEVNYNEQFF.

The chain is built from TRBV19 and TRBJ2-7, with D unresolved. Trimming took 4 bases from V and 4 from J, leaving 17 bases between them. The CDR3 runs 15 residues. Germline loops: CDR1 LNHDA, CDR2 SQIVND (reference sequence). The CDR3 DNA follows: TGTGCCAGTAGTACCAAGAGGTTCCCTCGTTACGAGCAGTACGTC. The encoded protein is CASSTKRFPRYEQYV.

The V call is TRBV21-1, the J call TRBJ2-5; the D call in the table, TRBD1, was not verified against the DNA. The better agreement between TRBJ2-7 and the DNA end casts doubt on the J call. TRBV21-1 is a documented pseudogene. This CDR3 contains 15 residues. The CDR3: CASSKGTGTAYEQYF. For the CDR3, the DNA is TGTGCCAGCAGCAAAGGCACCGGGACAGCCTACGAGCAGTACTTC.

V is TRBV5-1 and J is TRBJ1-1, with TRBD1 as a possible D gene (5 bases). The V and J ends lost 5 bases and 3 bases respectively, with 5 bases between them. The CDR3 totals 11 residues. The germline V gene has CDR1 SGHRS and CDR2 YFSETQ. The CDR3: CASRTDTEAFF. CDR3 nucleotide sequence: TGCGCCAGCAGGACAGACACTGAAGCTTTCTTT.

J is TRBJ2-4 and V is TRBV6-1, with TRBD2 matching over 7 bases. Germline V gene sequence: CDR1 MNHNS, CDR2 SASEGT. The length of the CDR3 is 15 residues. Unmatched junction bases numbered 10, after V lost 2 bases and J lost 9 bases. CDR3 loop: CASSESVGLDVIQYF. The CDR3 DNA reads as TGTGCCAGCAGTGAAAGTGTAGGACTAGATGTCATTCAGTACTTC.

This chain connects TRBV19 to TRBJ2-2; the match to TRBD2 covers 13 bases. The CDR3 extends over 16 amino acids. V shed 6 bases, J shed 5 bases, and the junction held 6 bases outside the gene matches. CDR1 LNHDA and CDR2 SQIVND come from the germline V gene (reference sequence). CDR3 DNA sequence: TGTGCCAGTAGGAGTGGGACTAGCGGGAATACCGGGGAGCTGTTTTTT. Protein product: CASRSGTSGNTGELFF.

The chain recombines TRBV7-9 with TRBJ2-7, with D maybe TRBD1 (6 bases). Trimming stripped 5 bases from V and 0 bases from J, with 17 bases between. The CDR3 runs to 16 residues. CDR1 is SEHNR, CDR2 FQNEAQ, per germline (reference sequence). The CDR3 here is CASSPPGVGYSYEQYF. The CDR3 region has the DNA TGTGCCAGCAGCCCACCAGGGGTCGGGTACTCCTACGAGCAGTACTTC.

This CDR3 reads CASSWDRGHYGYTF. The CDR3 DNA reads as TGTGCCAGCAGCTGGGACAGGGGTCATTATGGCTACACCTTC. The genes are TRBV5-6 and TRBJ1-2; TRBD1 aligns across 10 bases. Per germline, CDR1 SGHDT and CDR2 YYEEEE. V was clipped by 3 bases and J by 5 bases; unmatched bases: 4. The CDR3 covers 14 residues.

V gene TRBV5-1 combines with J gene TRBJ2-7; a possible D gene is TRBD1 (6 bases). Germline V gives CDR1 SGHRS, CDR2 YFSETQ. The CDR3 spans 16 residues. DNA for the CDR3: TGCGCCAGCAACTTGGACCGCGGACAGTCGGAGGTGCGGCAGTACGTC. It specifies CASNLDRGQSEVRQYV.

This chain connects TRBV10-3 to TRBJ2-1; 10 bases match TRBD2. The CDR3 loop spans 15 amino acids. CDR1 and CDR2 from the germline V gene are ENHRY and SYGVKD. V lost 7 bases, J lost 4 bases, and 7 bases stayed unmatched. The CDR3 DNA is TGTGCCATCAAGGCTAGCGGGAGCCCTTACAATGAGCAGTTCTTC. Translated, it gives CAIKASGSPYNEQFF.

This sequence joins TRBV6-5 and TRBJ1-2, with a tentative D call TRBD1 (6 bases). The length of the CDR3 is 14 residues. V dropped 5 bases and J dropped 2 bases, with 12 bases sitting between them. Germline V lookup: CDR1 MNHEY, CDR2 SVGAGI. CDR3 DNA: TGTGCCAGCAGTGAACAGGGACGCAACTATGGCTACACCTTC. Amino acid sequence: CASSEQGRNYGYTF.

The rearrangement uses TRBV4-2 and TRBJ2-7; D might be TRBD2 (6 bases). V was cut by 0 bases and J by 4 bases, with 10 bases left in between. Germline-derived CDR1 and CDR2 are LGHNA and YNFKEQ. This CDR3 has 14 residues. Here the CDR3 reads CASSQDFGGYEQYF. CDR3 coding DNA: TGTGCCAGCAGCCAAGATTTCGGGGGATACGAGCAGTACTTC.